A selection of T cell receptor beta chains follows, all from one sample in a study of regulatory T cells in long-lasting Graves disease. TCRdb reprocessed the multiplex PCR reads via MiXCR and lists one record per CDR3 protein. Seen here are around 460,000 distinct CDR3 sequences, around a fifth observed once, and the top ten hold around 13%. Here the sequenced sample was peripheral blood mononuclear cells (PBMCs), taken when the disease was refractory, from a patient treated with antithyroid drugs. The receptors stem from a female donor with Graves disease. CDR3s include the opening cysteine and the closing phenylalanine or tryptophan. The D gene is left open where the match is weak. The listing skips clone size in some rows; elsewhere it reads once, few, many or a size class.

D,size,V,length,J,CDR3,DNA
-,few,TRBV6-1,13,TRBJ1-3,CASTGRSGNTIYF,TGTGCCAGCACGGGGCGCTCTGGAAACACCATATATTTT
TRBD1,-,TRBV20-1,16,TRBJ1-2,CSAQGDREIWGYGYTF,TGCAGTGCGCAGGGGGACAGGGAGATTTGGGGCTATGGCTACACCTTC
TRBD2,-,TRBV5-5,17,TRBJ2-2,CASSLGLAEANTGELFF,TGTGCCAGCAGCCTGGGACTAGCGGAGGCGAACACCGGGGAGCTGTTTTTT
-,many,TRBV25-1,13,TRBJ1-1,CASSVLLNTEAFF,TGTGCCAGCAGTGTTCTGCTGAACACTGAAGCTTTCTTT
-,few,TRBV6-2/TRBV6-3,13,TRBJ1-2,CASSYEGNYGYTF,TGTGCCAGCAGTTACGAGGGTAACTATGGCTACACCTTC
-,many,TRBV6-5,14,TRBJ1-6,CASSFPGIRSPLHF,TGTGCCAGCAGTTTTCCAGGGATCCGGTCACCCCTCCACTTT
-,-,TRBV6-1,11,TRBJ2-2,CASTQYGELFF,TGTGCCAGCACCCAGTATGGGGAGCTGTTTTTT
-,few,TRBV15,15,TRBJ1-1,CATSRERALNTEAFF,TGTGCCACCAGCAGAGAAAGGGCACTGAACACTGAAGCTTTCTTT
-,few,TRBV7-9,15,TRBJ1-2,CASSLAEGSNYGYTF,TGTGCCAGCAGCTTAGCAGAGGGCTCGAACTATGGCTACACCTTC
-,many,TRBV28,15,TRBJ2-7,CASRIVISGSYEQYF,TGTGCCAGCAGGATAGTAATAAGTGGCTCCTACGAGCAGTACTTC
TRBD1,few,TRBV7-6,19,TRBJ1-6,CASSLEGTGSTTYNSPLHF,TGTGCCAGCAGCTTAGAAGGGACAGGGAGTACGACCTATAATTCACCCCTCCACTTT
-,-,TRBV16,14,TRBJ1-1,CASTLLGGNTEAFF,TGTGCCAGCACCCTCCTGGGGGGGAACACTGAAGCTTTCTTT
-,many,TRBV6-1,12,TRBJ1-2,CASTEDRYGYTF,TGTGCCAGCACCGAAGACAGATATGGCTACACCTTC
-,once,TRBV18,14,TRBJ1-4,CASSPRAGVEKLFF,TGTGCCAGCTCACCAAGGGCAGGCGTCGAAAAACTGTTTTTT
-,-,TRBV19,14,TRBJ1-5,CASSMNRALGAQHF,TGTGCCAGTAGTATGAACAGGGCGCTAGGGGCCCAGCATTTT
-,-,TRBV7-2,15,TRBJ2-7,CASSLDPSSGYEQYF,TGTGCCAGCAGCTTAGATCCTTCTTCCGGGTACGAGCAGTACTTC
TRBD1,few,TRBV5-1,16,TRBJ1-3,CASSEGQGMRGNTIYF,TGCGCCAGCAGCGAAGGACAGGGAATGCGGGGAAACACCATATATTTT
-,-,TRBV20-1,15,TRBJ2-7,CSPPRGGDFSYEQYF,TGCAGCCCCCCCCGGGGAGGTGACTTTTCCTACGAGCAGTACTTC
-,few,TRBV6-1,12,TRBJ2-2,CASGVISGELFF,TGTGCCAGCGGAGTAATTTCCGGGGAGCTGTTTTTT
-,many,TRBV2,20,TRBJ2-2,CASSLPDRAVAGVETGELFF,TGTGCCAGCAGTCTCCCGGACAGGGCGGTAGCGGGAGTGGAAACCGGGGAGCTGTTTTTT
-,-,TRBV3-1,15,TRBJ1-5,CASSQGSDGYQPQHF,TGTGCCAGCAGCCAAGGAAGTGACGGGTATCAGCCCCAGCATTTT
TRBD2,few,TRBV10-3,15,TRBJ2-5,CAISESTGGEETQYF,TGTGCCATCAGTGAGTCTACGGGAGGGGAAGAGACCCAGTACTTC
-,-,TRBV11-3,15,TRBJ1-2,CASSLGVATNYGYTF,TGTGCCAGCAGCTTAGGAGTTGCTACTAACTATGGCTACACCTTC
-,many,TRBV28,16,TRBJ2-1,CASSLTNRDGYNEQFF,TGTGCCAGCAGTTTGACAAACAGGGATGGGTACAATGAGCAGTTCTTC
-,-,TRBV30,14,TRBJ2-2,CARGPWGLTGELFF,TGTGCCCGGGGGCCGTGGGGACTCACCGGGGAGCTGTTTTTT